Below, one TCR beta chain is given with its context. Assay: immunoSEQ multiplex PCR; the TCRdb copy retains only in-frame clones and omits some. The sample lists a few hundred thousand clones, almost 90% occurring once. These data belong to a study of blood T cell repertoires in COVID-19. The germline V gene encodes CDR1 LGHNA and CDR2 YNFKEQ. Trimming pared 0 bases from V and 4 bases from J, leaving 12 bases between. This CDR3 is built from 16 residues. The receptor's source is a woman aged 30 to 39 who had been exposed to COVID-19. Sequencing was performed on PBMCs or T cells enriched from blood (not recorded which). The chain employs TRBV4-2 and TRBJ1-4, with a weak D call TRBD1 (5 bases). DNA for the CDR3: TGTGCCAGCAGCCAAGATGGGGCAGTTAGTAATGAAAAACTGTTTTTT. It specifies CASSQDGAVSNEKLFF.